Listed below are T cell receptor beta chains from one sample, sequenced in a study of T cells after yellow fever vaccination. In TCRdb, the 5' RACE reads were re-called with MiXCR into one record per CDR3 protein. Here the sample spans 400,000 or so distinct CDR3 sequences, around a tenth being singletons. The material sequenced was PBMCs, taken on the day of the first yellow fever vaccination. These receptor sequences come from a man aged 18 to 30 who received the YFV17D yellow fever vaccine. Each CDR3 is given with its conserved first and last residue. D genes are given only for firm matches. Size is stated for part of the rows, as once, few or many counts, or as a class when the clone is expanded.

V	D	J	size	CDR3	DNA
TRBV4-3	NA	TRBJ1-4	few	CASSQDGGRISNEKLFF	TGCGCCAGCAGCCAAGATGGGGGGCGGATAAGTAATGAAAAACTGTTTTTT
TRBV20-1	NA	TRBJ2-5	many	CSASGPRPETQYF	TGCAGTGCAAGTGGGCCTAGGCCGGAGACCCAGTACTTC
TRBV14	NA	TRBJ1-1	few	CASSQIRGSEAFF	TGTGCCAGCAGCCAGATCAGGGGTTCTGAAGCTTTCTTT
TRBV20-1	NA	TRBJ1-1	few	CSARSAAGWTEAFF	TGCAGTGCTAGATCAGCCGCGGGATGGACTGAAGCTTTCTTT
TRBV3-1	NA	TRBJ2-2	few	CASSQETRNGELFF	TGTGCCAGCAGCCAAGAGACCAGGAACGGGGAGCTGTTTTTT
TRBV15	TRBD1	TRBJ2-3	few	CATSRVGQGPDTQYF	TGTGCCACCAGCAGAGTGGGACAGGGCCCAGATACGCAGTATTTT
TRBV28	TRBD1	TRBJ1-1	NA	CASSSSGTGDTEAFF	TGTGCCAGCAGTTCGTCCGGGACAGGGGACACTGAAGCTTTCTTT
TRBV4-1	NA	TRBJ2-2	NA	CASSQGNRVKSSGELFF	TGCGCCAGCAGCCAGGGGAACAGGGTTAAAAGTTCCGGGGAGCTGTTTTTT
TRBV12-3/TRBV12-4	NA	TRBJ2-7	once	CASSIGGAGSYEQYF	TGTGCCAGCAGTATCGGAGGCGCCGGATCCTACGAGCAGTACTTC
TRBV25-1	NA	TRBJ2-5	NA	CASTLGGGVQETQYF	TGTGCCAGCACCTTGGGCGGTGGAGTCCAAGAGACCCAGTACTTC
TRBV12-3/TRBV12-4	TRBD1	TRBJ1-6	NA	CASRSGQGRFSPLHF	TGTGCCAGCAGGTCGGGACAGGGAAGATTTTCACCCCTCCACTTT
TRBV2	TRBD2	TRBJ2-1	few	CASSPPAGGDNEQFF	TGTGCCAGCAGCCCACCAGCGGGGGGGGACAATGAGCAGTTCTTC
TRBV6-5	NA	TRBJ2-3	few	CASRTWDTQYF	TGTGCCAGCAGGACTTGGGATACGCAGTATTTT
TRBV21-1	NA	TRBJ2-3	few	CASTRGTGGTDTQYF	TGTGCCTCGACACGAGGGACAGGAGGGACAGATACGCAGTATTTT
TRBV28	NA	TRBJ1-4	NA	CASSLSRLRVAKLFF	TGTGCCAGCAGTTTATCAAGACTCAGGGTTGCAAAACTGTTTTTT
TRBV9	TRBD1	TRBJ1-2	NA	CASSVALDRANYGYTF	TGTGCCAGCAGCGTAGCTCTGGACAGGGCGAACTATGGCTACACCTTC
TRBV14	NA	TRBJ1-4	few	CASSQVGFATNEKLFF	TGTGCCAGCAGCCAAGTGGGGTTTGCAACTAATGAAAAACTGTTTTTT
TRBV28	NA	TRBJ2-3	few	CASSLFLAQGITDTQYF	TGTGCCAGCAGTTTATTCCTAGCACAGGGAATCACAGATACGCAGTATTTT
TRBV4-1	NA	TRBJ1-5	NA	CASSPGGQRLFSNQPQHF	TGCGCCAGCAGCCCGGGCGGACAGCGGCTGTTTAGCAATCAGCCCCAGCATTTT
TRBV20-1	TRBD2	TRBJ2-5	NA	CSARVPAGGPFQETQYF	TGCAGTGCTAGAGTTCCAGCGGGGGGGCCTTTCCAAGAGACCCAGTACTTC
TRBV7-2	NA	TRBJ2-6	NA	CASSPELSGANVLTF	TGTGCCAGCAGCCCCGAGCTGTCTGGGGCCAACGTCCTGACTTTC
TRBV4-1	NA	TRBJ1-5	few	CASRERDVSNQPQHF	TGCGCCAGCAGGGAGAGGGACGTTAGCAATCAGCCCCAGCATTTT
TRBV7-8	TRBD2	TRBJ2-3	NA	CASRSWLLSGRDTDTQYF	TGTGCCAGCAGGTCCTGGCTTCTTAGCGGGAGGGACACAGATACGCAGTATTTT
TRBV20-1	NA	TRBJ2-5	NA	CSAAGTVNAKRTQYF	TGCAGTGCTGCTGGGACTGTCAATGCCAAGAGAACCCAGTACTTC
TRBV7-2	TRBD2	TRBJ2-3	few	CASSTRLAGEPTDTQYF	TGTGCCAGCAGCACGAGACTAGCGGGGGAACCCACAGATACGCAGTATTTT
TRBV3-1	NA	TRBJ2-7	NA	CASSPWQAYEQYF	TGTGCCAGCAGCCCTTGGCAGGCCTACGAGCAGTACTTC
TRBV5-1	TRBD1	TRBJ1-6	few	CASSSRTGPNTPLHF	TGCGCCAGCAGCTCCCGGACAGGGCCGAATACACCCCTCCACTTT
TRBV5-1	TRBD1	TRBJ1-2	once	CASSLETGTGGRSFF	TGCGCCAGCAGCTTGGAAACCGGGACAGGGGGCAGATCCTTCTTC
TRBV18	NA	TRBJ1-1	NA	CASSPRVGIEGTEAFF	TGTGCCAGCTCACCGCGGGTAGGGATTGAGGGCACTGAAGCTTTCTTT
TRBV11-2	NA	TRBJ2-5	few	CASSLEGDSQETQYF	TGTGCCAGCAGCTTAGAGGGAGACAGCCAAGAGACCCAGTACTTC
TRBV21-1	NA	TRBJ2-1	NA	CASSRPATGSHNEQFF	TGTGCCAGCAGCAGACCCGCGACAGGGTCCCACAATGAGCAGTTCTTC
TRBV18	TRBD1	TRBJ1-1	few	CASSQTGTGNTEAFF	TGTGCCAGCTCACAGACCGGGACAGGGAACACTGAAGCTTTCTTT
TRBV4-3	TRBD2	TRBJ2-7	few	CASSQGASGSYEQYF	TGCGCCAGCAGCCAAGGGGCTAGCGGCTCCTACGAGCAGTACTTC
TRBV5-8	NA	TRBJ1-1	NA	CASSGRKTEAFF	TGTGCCAGCAGCGGCCGGAAGACTGAAGCTTTCTTT
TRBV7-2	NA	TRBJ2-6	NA	CASSRINSGANVLTF	TGTGCCAGCAGCCGTATTAACTCTGGGGCCAACGTCCTGACTTTC
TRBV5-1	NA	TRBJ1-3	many	CASRTEGDSGNTIYF	TGCGCCAGCAGGACCGAAGGAGACTCTGGAAACACCATATATTTT
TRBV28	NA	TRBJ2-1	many	CASSLSGPSSYNEQFF	TGTGCCAGCAGTTTATCCGGACCAAGCTCCTACAATGAGCAGTTCTTC
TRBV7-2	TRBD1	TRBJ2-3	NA	CASRRTGFNTDTQYF	TGTGCCAGCAGAAGGACAGGGTTTAACACAGATACGCAGTATTTT
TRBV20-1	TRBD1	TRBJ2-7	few	CSAGWTGYEQYF	TGCAGTGCTGGGTGGACAGGCTACGAGCAGTACTTC
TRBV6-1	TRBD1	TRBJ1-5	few	CASSRDREGSNQPQHF	TGTGCCAGCAGCAGGGACAGGGAGGGGAGCAATCAGCCCCAGCATTTT
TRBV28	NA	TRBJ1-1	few	CASIFYTEAFF	TGTGCCAGCATCTTCTACACTGAAGCTTTCTTT
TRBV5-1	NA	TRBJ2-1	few	CASSFDWGNNEQFF	TGCGCCAGCAGCTTTGACTGGGGTAACAATGAGCAGTTCTTC
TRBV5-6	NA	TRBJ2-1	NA	CASSFLYEQFF	TGTGCCAGCAGCTTCTTATATGAGCAGTTCTTC